These 9 T cell receptor beta chains were all obtained from the same sample, sequenced in a study of T cells in Graves' hyperthyroidism and ophthalmopathy. RNA transcripts gave rise to amplified TCR beta CDR3 regions. The HTBI primer set was used in a first-round RT-PCR of the TCR CDR3. TCRdb reprocessed the multiplex PCR reads via MiXCR and lists one record per CDR3 protein. This sample has approximately 560,000 distinct CDR3 sequences; 15% to 19% occur once, and the top ten carry around 7.3%. Source material: blood. The receptors were gathered from a woman in her twenties or thirties with Graves' hyperthyroidism.

The rearrangement joins TRBV10-1 to TRBJ2-3; weak D call: TRBD2 (6 bases). From germline, CDR1 is WNHNN and CDR2 SYGVQD (reference sequence). The V end lost 6 bases, the J end lost 2 bases, and 21 bases lay between the germline ends. This CDR3 has 17 amino acids. The chain's CDR3 is CASRDEEGLETTDTQYF. The CDR3 DNA reads as TGCGCCAGCAGGGATGAAGAGGGACTCGAGACCACAGATACGCAGTATTTT.

This clonotype has at least ten counts. This rearrangement joins TRBV7-2 to TRBJ2-1, with D tentatively TRBD2 (6 bases). The CDR3 consists of 16 residues. V dropped 3 bases and J dropped 5 bases, with 17 bases sitting between them. From germline, CDR1 is SGHTA and CDR2 FQGNSA. DNA for the CDR3: TGTGCCAGCAGCTTGTGGTCCGGGAGCAGAAACAATGAGCAGTTCTTC. Translated: CASSLWSGSRNNEQFF.

The table lists this clonotype with a few counts. The gene calls are TRBV29-1 and TRBJ2-1, with D tentatively TRBD1 or TRBD2 (5 bases each). The CDR3 extends over 13 amino acids. V was cut by 3 bases and J by 8 bases, with 14 bases left in between. Germline V gene lookup returns CDR1 SQVTM and CDR2 ANQGSEA. The CDR3 region is CSVEVEGRYEQFF. The CDR3, as DNA: TGCAGCGTTGAGGTCGAGGGGCGGTATGAGCAGTTCTTC.

This clonotype has ten or more counts. The genes are TRBV12-3 or TRBV12-4 and TRBJ1-1; D perhaps matches TRBD1 (6 bases). V was shortened by 6 bases and J by 8 bases, with 13 bases between the two germline ends. The CDR3 is 12 residues long. The CDR3 DNA sequence: TGTGCCAGCAGACTTAGCGGGACAGAAGCTTTCTTT. Translated: CASRLSGTEAFF.

In this sample, this clonotype turned up many times. The chain employs TRBV30 and TRBJ1-1, with 7 bases that match TRBD1. V shed 7 bases and J 7 bases; nucleotides not matched to a gene: 9. CDR3 length: 12 residues. Per germline, CDR1 GTSNPN and CDR2 SVGIG (reference sequence). CDR3 DNA sequence: TGTGCCTCGACCAGGGGGGTGGGTGAAGCTTTCTTT. Its protein is CASTRGVGEAFF.

There are many counts of this clonotype. The chain has TRBV28 and TRBJ2-5; 14 bases align to TRBD2. CDR1 is MDHEN and CDR2 is SYDVKM in the germline V gene. This CDR3 has 19 amino acids. V lost 3 bases, J lost 5 bases, and 14 bases stayed unmatched. The CDR3 DNA reads TGTGCCAGCAGTTTTGGACCTTCGGGACTAGCGGGAGTATGGGAGACCCAGTACTTC. This codes for CASSFGPSGLAGVWETQYF.

The table lists this clonotype with many counts. The rearrangement links TRBV6-1 to TRBJ2-7; no clear D. The CDR3 is 15 amino acids. Germline V gene sequence: CDR1 MNHNS, CDR2 SASEGT. Trimming cost V 4 bases and J 3 bases, with 16 bases left between them. This CDR3 is CASSAIRVLGYEQYF. The CDR3 DNA is TGTGCCAGCAGTGCTATCCGGGTTCTGGGCTACGAGCAGTACTTC.

As regards this clonotype: The germline gene is not matched at one end of the junction; a read error may be the cause. The V call is TRBV7-8, the J call TRBJ2-1; D may match TRBD1 or TRBD2 (5 bases each). The CDR3 has 13 residues. Germline V lookup: CDR1 SGHVS, CDR2 FQNEAQ. In DNA form, the CDR3 reads TGTGCCAACAGCCTGGGACGGAACAATGAGCAGTTCTTC. Its protein is CANSLGRNNEQFF.

In its sample, this clonotype was seen many times. The J gene is TRBJ1-3, the V gene TRBV11-2, with unresolved D. Germline V gene sequence: CDR1 SGHAT, CDR2 FQNNGV. There are 13 residues in the CDR3. V was trimmed by 7 bases and J by 4 bases, leaving 11 bases between them. CDR3 sequence (DNA): TGTGCCAGCATGCATCGGAGGGGAAACACCATATATTTT. Protein: CASMHRRGNTIYF. Combining the CDR3 with reference TRBV11-2 and TRBJ1-3 gives the whole variable domain EAGVAQSPRYKIIEKRQSVAFWCNPISGHATLYWYQQILGQGPKLLIQFQNNGVVDDSQLPKDRFSAERLKGVDSTLKIQPAKLEDSAVYLCASMHRRGNTIYFGEGSWLTVV.